The 20 T cell receptor beta chains given below trace back to one sample, sequenced in a study of cytomegalovirus exposure and HLA in healthy donors. Assay: immunoSEQ multiplex PCR; the TCRdb copy retains only in-frame clones and omits some. This sample carries under 85,000 clones, about 93% of them seen once, and the ten largest clones take 2.1%. Specimen: PBMCs. Source of these receptors: a woman under 30 in good health and CMV-seronegative.

The chain recombines TRBV27 with TRBJ2-1; 11 bases match TRBD2. In germline, CDR1 is MNHEY, CDR2 SMNVEV (reference sequence). The CDR3 loop spans 15 amino acids. V was clipped by 6 bases and J by 2 bases; unmatched bases: 3. The CDR3 region is CASSASGGTYNEQFF. The CDR3, as DNA: TGTGCCAGCAGCGCTAGCGGGGGGACCTACAATGAGCAGTTCTTC.

The chain employs TRBV7-9 and TRBJ2-2, with TRBD1 matching over 9 bases. The CDR3 is 16 amino acids. Germline CDR1 is SEHNR and CDR2 is FQNEAQ (reference sequence). V gave up 5 bases and J gave up 0 bases; unmatched junction bases: 4. CDR3 amino acids: CASSLTGGANTGELFF. CDR3 DNA sequence: TGTGCCAGCAGCCTTACAGGGGGCGCGAACACCGGGGAGCTGTTTTTT.

V and J are TRBV28 and TRBJ1-2; 8 nucleotides match TRBD1. V shed 2 bases, J shed 13 bases, and the junction held 15 bases outside the gene matches. The CDR3 runs 15 residues. Germline V CDR1 and CDR2: MDHEN, SYDVKM. This CDR3 is CASSLRAGGPLKGTF. The CDR3, as DNA: TGTGCCAGCAGTTTACGTGCAGGGGGCCCCTTAAAGGGCACCTTC.

The genes are TRBV7-2 and TRBJ1-4; 8 bases are shared with TRBD1. The CDR3 contains 14 residues. Germline V gene data show CDR1 as SGHTA and CDR2 as FQGNSA. V trimming: 4 bases; J trimming: 7 bases; junction bases outside the gene matches: 5. The CDR3 nucleotides read TGTGCCAGCAGCTGGGACAGGCGTAGTGAAAAACTGTTTTTT. Protein product: CASSWDRRSEKLFF.

The rearrangement joins TRBV19 to TRBJ2-6; 11 nucleotides align to TRBD1. CDR3 length: 17 amino acids. With 10 bases clipped from V and 2 bases from J, the junction kept 10 bases outside the gene matches. Germline values: CDR1 LNHDA, CDR2 SQIVND (reference sequence). The CDR3 sequence: CATSTRTGGTGANVLTF. CDR3 DNA: TGTGCCACGTCAACCCGGACAGGGGGCACTGGGGCCAACGTCCTGACTTTC.

This chain links TRBV7-9 with TRBJ2-5, with D uncertain. CDR1 is SEHNR, CDR2 FQNEAQ, per germline (reference sequence). The CDR3 runs to 12 residues. V was trimmed by 4 bases and J by 13 bases, leaving 16 bases between them. CDR3 DNA sequence: TGTGCCAGCAGCTCTTTTACTAACCATCTGTACTTC. Its protein product is CASSSFTNHLYF.

The sample holds one count of this clone. J is TRBJ2-7 and V is TRBV11-2; D may be TRBD1 (6 bases). Trimming removed 5 bases at V and 4 bases at J, with 21 bases between. The CDR3 contains 16 residues. Germline V lookup: CDR1 SGHAT, CDR2 FQNNGV. CDR3 in amino acids: CASSLEGDLGWYEQYF. The CDR3 DNA is TGTGCCAGCAGCCTCGAGGGGGACCTGGGGTGGTACGAGCAGTACTTC.

The chain has TRBV5-4 and TRBJ1-3; D gene uncertain. Deletions cut 3 bases from V and 0 bases from J, with 7 bases between. The CDR3 consists of 14 residues. Germline-derived CDR1 and CDR2 are SGHNT and YYREEE (reference sequence). The CDR3 nucleotides are TGTGCCAGCAGCTACCCCGGCTCTGGAAACACCATATATTTT. Translation gives CASSYPGSGNTIYF.

As DNA, the CDR3 is TGCGCCAGCAGTTCCCCCCCGGGACAGATAGACAATGAGCAGTTCTTC. It is translated as CASSSPPGQIDNEQFF. The J gene is TRBJ2-1, the V gene TRBV5-1, with 7 bases identical to TRBD1. The trim removed 5 bases at V and 5 bases at J, leaving 13 bases unmatched. This CDR3 comprises 16 residues. Germline values: CDR1 SGHRS, CDR2 YFSETQ.

The chain links TRBV19 to TRBJ1-5; D uncertain. The V gene's germline CDR1 is LNHDA and CDR2 SQIVND (reference sequence). This CDR3 spans 12 amino acids. The V end lost 8 bases, the J end lost 8 bases, and 13 bases lay between the germline ends. This chain's CDR3 is CASRNAGEPQHF. CDR3 coding DNA: TGTGCCAGTCGAAATGCAGGTGAGCCCCAGCATTTT.

The chain employs TRBV7-3 and TRBJ2-7; 12 bases map to TRBD1. The V segment lost 6 bases and the J segment 7 bases; nucleotides outside the gene matches: 10. From germline, CDR1 is SGHTA and CDR2 FQGTGA. CDR3 size: 15 residues. CDR3 amino acids: CASRVPGQGALEQYF. The CDR3 DNA is TGTGCCAGCAGGGTTCCGGGACAGGGGGCCTTAGAGCAGTACTTC.

The V call is TRBV10-3, the J call TRBJ1-5; TRBD1 might be the D (6 bases). CDR1 is ENHRY and CDR2 is SYGVKD in the germline V gene. This CDR3 region has 16 residues. The V gene lost 0 bases and the J gene lost 7 bases, with 16 bases spanning the gap. The CDR3 DNA reads TGTGCCATCAGTGAGTCGGGTCAGGGGTTCGGCCAGCCCCAGCATTTT. Translated, it gives CAISESGQGFGQPQHF.

V gene TRBV27 combines with J gene TRBJ1-2; 10 bases fit TRBD1. Losses at the gene ends were 1 base for V and 8 bases for J; bases not matched to a gene: 4. This CDR3 has 14 residues. Germline loops: CDR1 MNHEY, CDR2 SMNVEV (reference sequence). The CDR3 region is CASSLWGTGEGYTF. The CDR3, as DNA: TGTGCCAGCAGTTTATGGGGGACAGGGGAAGGCTACACCTTC.

The chain couples TRBV27 to TRBJ2-2, with 10 bases aligning to TRBD1. V was pared by 6 bases and J by 5 bases, with 6 bases of the junction left unmatched. CDR3 length: 15 residues. Germline V gene sequence: CDR1 MNHEY, CDR2 SMNVEV (reference sequence). This CDR3 is CASRWTGGETGELFF. The CDR3 coding sequence is TGTGCCAGCAGGTGGACAGGGGGGGAAACCGGGGAGCTGTTTTTT.

The chain couples TRBV11-1 to TRBJ2-2, with D hard to call. The CDR3 spans 11 residues. Germline V lookup: CDR1 SGHAT, CDR2 FQDESV (reference sequence). V was cut by 5 bases and J by 7 bases, with 5 bases left in between. In DNA form, the CDR3 reads TGTGCCAGCAGCACTCACGGGGAGCTGTTTTTT. This codes for CASSTHGELFF. The complete variable domain, with remaining parts taken from reference TRBV11-1 and TRBJ2-2, reads EAEVAQSPRYKITEKSQAVAFWCDPISGHATLYWYRQILGQGPELLVQFQDESVVDDSQLPKDRFSAERLKGVDSTLKIQPAELGDSAMYLCASSTHGELFFGEGSRLTVL.

This chain uses TRBV30 with TRBJ1-5; no clear D. The CDR3 sequence is 12 residues long. Germline CDR1 and CDR2: GTSNPN and SVGIG (reference sequence). The V end was cut by 5 bases, the J end by 7 bases, with 12 bases between. The CDR3 spells CAWGLQSQPQHF. In DNA form, the CDR3 reads TGTGCCTGGGGTCTACAGAGCCAGCCCCAGCATTTT.

This clone was detected a few times. The chain has TRBV27 and TRBJ2-7, with D perhaps matching TRBD1 (6 bases). Germline values: CDR1 MNHEY, CDR2 SMNVEV (reference sequence). V was cut by 4 bases and J by 7 bases, with 17 bases left in between. The CDR3 is 14 residues long. The CDR3 sequence: CASSSSQGIREQYF. The CDR3 coding sequence is TGTGCCAGCAGTTCCTCGCAGGGGATACGGGAGCAGTACTTC.

The chain uses TRBV28 and TRBJ1-2; possibly TRBD1 for D (6 bases). V lost 4 bases and J 8 bases, leaving 26 bases between the germline ends. This CDR3 comprises 17 residues. In germline, CDR1 is MDHEN, CDR2 SYDVKM. The DNA for the CDR3 is TGTGCCAGCAGTTCAATAAGGTATCGACAGGTCCCCCTGGGCTACACCTTC. Encoded protein: CASSSIRYRQVPLGYTF.

This clone was seen once. V usage is TRBV11-2 and J usage is TRBJ2-3; D is possibly TRBD2 (6 bases). This CDR3 has 16 amino acids. Trimming left V 5 bases short and J 2 bases short, with 17 bases between. Germline V gene data show CDR1 as SGHAT and CDR2 as FQNNGV. The CDR3 loop reads CASSPGGAVLTDTQYF. CDR3 sequence (DNA): TGTGCCAGCAGCCCCGGGGGAGCCGTGCTCACAGATACGCAGTATTTT.

V and J are TRBV2 and TRBJ2-7; 8 bases agree with TRBD2. V lost 7 bases, J lost 1 base, and 21 bases stayed unmatched. Germline CDR1 is SNHLY and CDR2 is FYNNEI. The CDR3 contains 19 residues. The CDR3 DNA reads as TGTGCCAGCAACAGACTAAAAGCTCGCGGGGGGCCAGTTTCCTACGAGCAGTACTTC. It encodes CASNRLKARGGPVSYEQYF.